A single T cell receptor (beta chain) is shown here with its context. Its recognized antigen is unknown. Nothing much larger sits one base from this clone, and base qualities are not available. This specimen belongs to a study of blood T cells in healthy people across ages (dated by TCRdb to about 2015). Broadly, across the study: In model experiments, template switching captured about one uniquely barcoded TCR beta cDNA molecule for every two T cells. Using deep sequencing normalized with unique cDNA molecular identifiers, the study measured how TCR beta repertoire diversity changes with age. Four age groups were formed from the donors: young (average 16 years), middle-aged (around 40), aged (roughly 56) and long-lived (about 80). To avoid experimental bias, donors of different ages were distributed randomly across sequencing lanes. Using the same blood draw, the study looked at two additional independent replicas of 1 million unique cDNA reads for two donors, one aged 18 to 29 and the other aged 80 or older. Here is what the overall study found, with its caveats: As age increased, observed TCR beta diversity per million T cells dropped in a roughly linear way, and a significant reduction was already evident by age about 40. Conclusive comparison of naive and antigen-experienced compartments was prevented by the profiling of bulk unsorted PBMCs. The percentage of naive T cells measured by flow cytometry correlated strongly with observed TCR beta diversity. The long-lived group showed more naive CD4+ T cells, fewer expanded clones and increased TCR diversity than the aged group, suggesting age selection. Estimates of total diversity from one million sequenced T cells were regarded as lower bounds and underestimates. Because the CMV infection status of the donors was unknown, age-related changes in expanded clonotypes may potentially have been confounded.

Preparation of the library involved 5' RACE. Sequencing relied on an Illumina HiSeq 2500. A second PCR of roughly 7 to 12 cycles was run with a J-beta primer mix and a sample-barcoded 5' primer. Each TCR beta cDNA molecule received a unique molecular identifier from a template-switch 5' adaptor carrying 12 random nucleotides. At least 2.5 million CDR3-containing paired-end reads were obtained from each sample. First-strand cDNA synthesis was performed from all RNA using the Mint cDNA synthesis kit, with priming by a TRBC-specific oligonucleotide. All cDNA was treated with uracil-DNA glycosylase and then went through a first 18-cycle PCR with the universal primers M1SS and BC2_uni_R. As for how the authors treated the data: Each sample was normalized by randomly selecting 1 million high-quality reads, each carrying a distinct molecular identifier. Instead of being binned into consensus sequences, reads that shared molecular identifiers were thrown out. MiTCR, with a Q25 quality threshold and the strictest error-elimination algorithm, was used for CDR3 identification, clonotype clustering and error correction. Lower-bound total TCR beta diversity was estimated with a nonparametric unseen species model using Euler transformation. TCRdb trimmed public reads at Q25 via fastp, called clones via MiXCR and kept in-frame beta chains. Rows are combined by CDR3 protein, so each entry shows the most common genes and DNA. The V and J calls shown here were made by TCRdb, not taken from the authors' results. The sample table shows about a million distinct CDR3 sequences, and about 44% are seen once. In total, the top ten clones hold about an eighth of the sample.

There are 15 amino acids in the CDR3, from cysteine to phenylalanine inclusive. Left in the record is the CDR3 DNA by itself, 45 bases read in frame from the first base. Trimming takes 5 bases off V and 7 bases off J; junction bases not matched to a gene: 8. Based on the germline V gene, the CDR1 and CDR2 sequences are MNHEY and SVGAGI. Donors were a few dozen systemically healthy Caucasian individuals from Russia aged roughly 6 to 90 years. Each donor gave roughly 9.5 milliliters of peripheral blood, collected into EDTA-treated Vacutainer tubes. Ficoll-Paque density-gradient centrifugation was used to isolate PBMCs, with at least 7 million obtained per sample. Trizol reagent was used to extract total RNA from the PBMCs, yielding at least 6 micrograms per sample. For every donor, an aliquot of PBMCs went through flow cytometry to measure the percentages of naive CD45RAhigh/CD27high T cells.

The sequence came from a man in his thirties or forties in good health. The chain couples TRBV6-5 to TRBJ2-3, with 11 bases aligning to TRBD1. Sequencing was done on a sample of blood. The DNA reads TGTGCCAGCAGTCGCAGGACAGGGGGCGCGCATACGCAGTATTTT. The encoded protein is CASSRRTGGAHTQYF.